This T cell receptor (beta chain) was captured in a study of cytomegalovirus exposure and HLA in healthy donors (dated by TCRdb to about 2017). About the study as a whole: In an earlier analysis of 587 of the donors, approximately 260 Gb of sequence data and 100 million or so unique TCR beta sequences from about 179 million T cells were reported. An early release that covered 640 HLA-typed donors contained approximately 300 gigabases of sequencing data and tens of millions of unique TCR sequences. The genetic ancestry cluster associated with self-reported Caucasian donors included about 81% of the roughly 380 genotyped donors. The study was designed to test whether signatures of past pathogen exposure could be identified by cataloging public T cell receptors. The study profiled the T cell repertoires of some 610 subjects by immunosequencing and related them to cytomegalovirus serostatus. Besides the first cohort of under 700 subjects, a separate validation cohort made up of over 95 different subjects was used. High-throughput TCR immunosequencing, statistical association of individual TCRs with disease status, and machine learning were combined to predict cytomegalovirus infection status. To study patterns of TCR occurrence, a later analysis re-analyzed previously published TCR beta repertoires from around 660 donors and added high-resolution HLA genotyping. The later analysis used no new phenotypic data to find candidate immune exposures, relying instead on TCR beta sequences and their occurrence across donors. An earlier analysis of roughly 580 of the donors used high-throughput TCR beta sequencing to judge whether each TCR beta V gene segment behaved as functional or pseudogenic. Donor age, sex, ethnicity and CMV serostatus were compiled alongside the repertoire data. A later genetic analysis used genome-wide SNP genotypes for about 55% of the 666 donors, treating that subset as a discovery cohort. All discovery cohort repertoires had been generated on a single sequencing platform. Class I and class II HLA loci were covered by the typing at four-digit resolution. The number of typed donors differed by locus: roughly 629-630 for A, B, C, DRB1 and DQB1; 500 to 550 for DQA1; 606 for DPA1; and some 470 for DPB1. Roughly five DR-DQ haplotypes were handled as single units for association and clustering because linkage in the cohort was strong. Among almost 400 genotyped donors of the cohort, an average of approximately 240,000 unique TCR beta nucleotide sequences were sequenced per donor, roughly a sixth of them non-productive. What the work shows at the level of the full study, not this receptor alone: According to a later analysis, most CMV-associated TCR beta chains appeared to be HLA-restricted, and the HLA associations seemed to be driven largely by CMV exposure. Cytomegalovirus status was reported to be diagnosed by the classifier with high specificity and sensitivity in both the original and validation cohorts. Linkage disequilibrium might explain the correlated functional status among segregating V segments, but an unknown experimental factor could not be excluded. Some IMGT-functional V segments, including TRBV6-2 and TRBV6-3, could not be distinguished by the 87-base-pair reads and were therefore excluded. In this cohort, only TCR beta chains were sequenced, and detectable features were limited by the absence of alpha or paired-chain data. In a later analysis, TCR association rates were found to vary across HLA loci, with the most associated TCRs seen for DRB1 alleles and the fewest for HLA-C alleles. A further reported finding was that TCR beta sequences accurately predicted the HLA-A and HLA-B alleles for most subjects in the first cohort. A later genetic analysis associated a missense DCLRE1C variant with V-gene and J-gene trimming of TCR beta chains, and an independent cohort replicated the association. A cluster of highly shared sequence variants was judged likely to represent a technical artifact of the sequencing pipeline. According to a later analysis, parvovirus B19, influenza, CMV and Epstein-Barr virus appeared linked to several top co-occurrence clusters. In a later analysis, about 16,000 TCR beta sequences were associated with specific HLA alleles at a false discovery rate of 0.05. The authors suggested that the approach could potentially be extended to other disease states and immunological phenotypes. While some public TCRs were present in many individuals, most TCR sequences turned up only very rarely across donors. A few of the identified cytomegalovirus-associated TCR beta chains were confirmed in vitro to be specific for cytomegalovirus antigens. Broadly in line with IMGT annotations, most TCR beta V segments showed up in productive rearrangements about 87% or about 30% of the time in an earlier analysis of about 500 of the donors. When HLA alleles, especially DR and DQ, strongly co-occurred, TCR associations were difficult to assign to individual alleles. The only immune exposure information available for the cohort was CMV serostatus. A later analysis found that HLA-associated TCR beta chains were more clonally expanded and had lower generation probabilities than equally common non-associated chains. Because counts were too low, about 18 rarely observed V segments, including chromosome 9 orphons, were excluded from the earlier analysis of around 590 of the donors. The presence/absence analyses assumed that sequencing depth was roughly uniform across donors, and that assumption may not be true. A total of 150 or so TCR beta chains were listed by the study as associated with cytomegalovirus. Compared with the 666-donor mean, donors in an Asian-associated ancestry cluster had fewer N-insertions in productive TCRs, according to a later genetic analysis. Because some donors lacked HLA typing at each locus, the association tests relied only on the typed subset.

In total, approximately 700 healthy bone marrow donors made up the cohort. At the time of sampling, all cohort members were nominally healthy, though unrecorded immune exposures were likely present. CMV serostatus was positive for 250 to 300 and negative for about 55% of the 666 cohort members, and was not recorded for this donor. Every donor gave a peripheral blood sample, and the peripheral blood mononuclear cells from that sample were used for TCR beta sequencing. The Qiagen DNeasy Blood Extraction Kit was used to extract genomic DNA from the blood cell samples. V and J are truncated by 2 bases and 6 bases respectively, leaving an intervening sequence of 11 bases. From the cysteine through the phenylalanine, the CDR3 covers 12 amino acids. The DNA shown is the 36-base CDR3, in frame from base 1. The germline V gene (reference sequence) provides CDR1 GTSNPN and CDR2 SVGIG. The library was made by the immunoSEQ multiplex PCR assay. The multiplex PCR relied on a mix of 60 forward primers for TCR Vbeta segments and 13 reverse primers for TCR Jbeta segments. The CDR3 region of rearranged TCR beta genes was amplified from genomic DNA by a multiplex PCR assay. The amplified TCR beta libraries were sequenced on the Illumina HiSeq System as 87-base-pair reads. On the study's bioinformatics: In a later analysis, approximately 74 million unique TCR beta chains were counted across the roughly 610 repertoires, and roughly 11 million of these chains were shared by at least two donors. Raw reads were error-corrected and collapsed into unique sequences by a nearest-neighbor algorithm in which closely related sequences were merged to remove PCR and sequencing errors. CDR3 sequences were aligned to IMGT reference sequences to assign V, D and J gene segments. For a sequence to be retained, a match of at least six nucleotides was required to both a V gene segment and a J gene segment. A rearrangement was called productive if the CDR3 had no stop codons and remained in frame with V and J, and every other rearrangement was called non-productive. Following IMGT convention, CDR3 was defined as the stretch from the second conserved V-encoded cysteine up to the conserved J-encoded phenylalanine. Sequences without an unambiguous match to a single V gene segment were excluded from the earlier analysis of approximately 560 of the donors. An earlier analysis of several hundred of the donors called V segments functional above 56.7% productive rearrangements and segregating when the between-donor standard deviation exceeded 5%. A statistical classification framework was built to diagnose cytomegalovirus status from the catalog of TCR beta chain sequences. In a later analysis, TCR nucleotide sequences were compared against IMGT/GENE-DB human TR gene sequences so that V and J genes could be assigned. A later analysis assigned CDR3 sequences and most-parsimonious VDJ recombination scenarios with the TCRdist pipeline. In a later analysis, each TCR beta chain was defined by its CDR3 amino acid sequence together with its V-gene family, and reads lacking a unique V-gene family were excluded. A later analysis removed 600 or so highly shared, low-generation-probability nucleotide sequences to deal with suspected cross-contamination and a sequencing artifact. In a later analysis, a clonal expansion index was calculated for each public chain from normalized within-repertoire ranks of inferred template counts. A later analysis computed generation probabilities with a VDJ recombination model fitted to out-of-frame rearrangements, and checked the results against IGoR. In a later analysis, TCR-TCR, TCR-HLA and TCR-CMV co-occurrence was scored with hypergeometric tests, and a repertoire-size bias correction was applied to TCR pairs. To estimate false discovery rates, a later analysis permuted the HLA or CMV assignments 20 times. In a later analysis, co-occurring TCRs were grouped using DBSCAN, with TCRdist sequence similarity added in when clustering inside HLA-allele-positive subsets. For co-occurrence clustering, repertoires with fewer than 30,000 or more than 120,000 public chains were excluded, along with about five repertoires with anomalous nucleotide sharing. TCRdb stores this immuneACCESS table with in-frame sequences only. Part of the clones is absent; in the studies checked, under half of the shortfall reflects unresolved V genes, and no reason is known for the rest. Clone size and V and J calls were adopted from that table, with D and trimming inferred from the DNA. The sample table lists 100,000 to 150,000 clones, over 60% of them with a count of one. The leading ten clones occupy about 3% of the sample.

This clone was seen once. Its antigen remains undetermined. Per-base quality was not reported, and no clone a single base away is much larger than it. This clonotype was obtained from a human donor in good health. Sequenced: PBMCs. The rearranged segments are TRBV30 and TRBJ2-7; no D gene is confidently identified. The DNA sequence follows: TGTGCCTGGAGTATCCGACCGGGCGAGCAGTACTTC. It translates to CAWSIRPGEQYF.